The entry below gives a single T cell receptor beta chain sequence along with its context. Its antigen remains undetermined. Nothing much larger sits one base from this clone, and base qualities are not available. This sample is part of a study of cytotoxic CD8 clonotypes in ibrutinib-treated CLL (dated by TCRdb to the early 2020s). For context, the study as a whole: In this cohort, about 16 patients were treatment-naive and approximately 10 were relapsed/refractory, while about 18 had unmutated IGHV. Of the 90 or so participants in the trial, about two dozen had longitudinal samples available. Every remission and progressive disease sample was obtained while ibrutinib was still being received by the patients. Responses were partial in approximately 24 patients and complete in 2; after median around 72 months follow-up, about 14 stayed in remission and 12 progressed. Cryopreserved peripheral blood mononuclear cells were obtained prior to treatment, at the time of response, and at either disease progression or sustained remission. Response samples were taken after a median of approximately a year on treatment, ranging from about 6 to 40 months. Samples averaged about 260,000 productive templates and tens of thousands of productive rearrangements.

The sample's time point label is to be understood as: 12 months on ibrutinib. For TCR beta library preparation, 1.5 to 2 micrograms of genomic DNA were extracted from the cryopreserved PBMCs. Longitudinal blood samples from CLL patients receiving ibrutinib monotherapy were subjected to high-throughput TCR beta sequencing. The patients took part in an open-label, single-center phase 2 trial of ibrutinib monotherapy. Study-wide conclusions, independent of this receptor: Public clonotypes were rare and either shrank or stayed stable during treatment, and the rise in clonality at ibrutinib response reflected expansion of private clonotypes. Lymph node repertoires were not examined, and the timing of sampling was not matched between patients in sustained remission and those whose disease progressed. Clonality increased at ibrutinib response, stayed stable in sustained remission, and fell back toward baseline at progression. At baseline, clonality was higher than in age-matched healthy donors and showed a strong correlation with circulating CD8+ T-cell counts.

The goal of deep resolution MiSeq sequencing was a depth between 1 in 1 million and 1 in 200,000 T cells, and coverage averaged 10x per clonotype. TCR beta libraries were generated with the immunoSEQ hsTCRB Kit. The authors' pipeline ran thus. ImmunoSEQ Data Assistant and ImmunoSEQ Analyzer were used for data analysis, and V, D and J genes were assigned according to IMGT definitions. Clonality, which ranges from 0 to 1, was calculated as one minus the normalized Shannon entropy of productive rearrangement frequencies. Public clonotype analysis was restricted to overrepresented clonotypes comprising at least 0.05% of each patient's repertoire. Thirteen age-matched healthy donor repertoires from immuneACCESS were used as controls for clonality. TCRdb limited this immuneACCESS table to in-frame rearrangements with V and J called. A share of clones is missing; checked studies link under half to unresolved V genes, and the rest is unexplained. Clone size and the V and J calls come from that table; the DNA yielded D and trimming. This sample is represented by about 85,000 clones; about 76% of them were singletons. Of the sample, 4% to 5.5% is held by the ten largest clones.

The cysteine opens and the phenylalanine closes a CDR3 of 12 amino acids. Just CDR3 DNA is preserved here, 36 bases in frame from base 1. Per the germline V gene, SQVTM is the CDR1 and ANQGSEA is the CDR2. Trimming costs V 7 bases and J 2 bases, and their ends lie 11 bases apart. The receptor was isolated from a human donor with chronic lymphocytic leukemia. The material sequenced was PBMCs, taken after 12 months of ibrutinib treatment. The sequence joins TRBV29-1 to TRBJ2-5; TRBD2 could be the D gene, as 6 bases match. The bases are TGCAGCGGTCGGAGGGGACAAGAGACCCAGTACTTC. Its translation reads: CSGRRGQETQYF.